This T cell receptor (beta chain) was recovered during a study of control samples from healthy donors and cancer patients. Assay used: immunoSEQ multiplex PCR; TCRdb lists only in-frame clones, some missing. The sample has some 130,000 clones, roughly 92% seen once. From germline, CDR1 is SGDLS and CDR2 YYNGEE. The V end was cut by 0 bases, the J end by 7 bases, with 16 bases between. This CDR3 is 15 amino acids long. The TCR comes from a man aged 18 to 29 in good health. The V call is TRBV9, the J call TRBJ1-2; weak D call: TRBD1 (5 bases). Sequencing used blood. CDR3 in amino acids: CASSVGGSLRGGYTF. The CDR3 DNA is TGTGCCAGCAGCGTAGGCGGCAGCCTGAGGGGTGGCTACACCTTC.